This is a list of T cell receptor beta chains from one sample in a study of regulatory T cells in long-lasting Graves disease. TCRdb re-called the multiplex PCR reads with MiXCR, one entry per CDR3 protein. Of 400,000 to 450,000 distinct CDR3 sequences listed, about a quarter are singletons. The sample in question was peripheral blood mononuclear cells (PBMCs), obtained when the disease was refractory, from a patient treated with antithyroid drugs. All receptors derive from a female donor with Graves disease. Both conserved end residues are part of each CDR3. A D gene is named only where the DNA matches it firmly. For some rows the clone size is stated as once, few or many, or as a class when expanded; others skip it.

v_call	j_call	d_call	clone_size	cdr3_aa	cdr3_nt
TRBV28	TRBJ1-2	NA	many	CASRRTGTGYGYTF	TGTGCCAGCAGGCGAACAGGCACCGGCTATGGCTACACCTTC
TRBV6-5	TRBJ2-7	NA	many	CASSYQGADEQYF	TGTGCCAGCAGTTACCAGGGAGCCGACGAGCAGTACTTC
TRBV7-9	TRBJ1-4	NA	few	CASSLGELLFF	TGTGCCAGCAGCTTAGGAGAGTTACTGTTTTTT
TRBV6-2/TRBV6-3	TRBJ2-7	TRBD1	few	CASSENRGEQYF	TGTGCCAGCAGTGAGAACAGGGGCGAGCAGTACTTC
TRBV19	TRBJ1-2	TRBD1	once	CASSGTAHYGYTF	TGTGCCAGCTCCGGGACAGCCCACTATGGCTACACCTTC
TRBV28	TRBJ2-5	NA	many	CASSGTRRQETQYF	TGTGCCAGCAGTGGGACACGGCGGCAAGAGACCCAGTACTTC
TRBV7-2	TRBJ1-1	NA	NA	CASSLIPTYEAFF	TGTGCCAGCAGCTTAATCCCAACCTATGAAGCTTTCTTT
TRBV18	TRBJ1-6	TRBD1	NA	CASSRQGSLNNSPLHF	TGTGCCAGCTCGCGACAGGGGTCGCTCAATAATTCACCCCTCCACTTT
TRBV19	TRBJ1-1	NA	few	CASSISPGTEAFF	TGTGCCAGTAGTATAAGCCCAGGAACTGAAGCTTTCTTT
TRBV9	TRBJ2-7	NA	NA	CASSPLGGTYEQYF	TGTGCCAGCAGCCCCTTAGGGGGTACCTACGAGCAGTACTTC
TRBV9	TRBJ1-6	NA	few	CASSVDGGYNSPLHF	TGTGCCAGCAGCGTAGATGGGGGCTATAATTCACCCCTCCACTTT
TRBV18	TRBJ2-3	NA	NA	CASSTSTADTQYF	TGTGCCAGCTCAACCAGTACTGCAGATACGCAGTATTTT
TRBV2	TRBJ2-6	NA	NA	CASSELDRSGANVLTF	TGTGCCAGCAGTGAATTGGACCGCTCTGGGGCCAACGTCCTGACTTTC
TRBV5-1	TRBJ1-4	NA	few	CASGTGSTNEKLFF	TGCGCCAGCGGTACAGGTTCAACTAATGAAAAACTGTTTTTT
TRBV28	TRBJ2-7	NA	many	CASSLSHLGSSYEQYF	TGTGCCAGCAGTTTATCCCACTTAGGGAGCTCCTACGAGCAGTACTTC
TRBV29-1	TRBJ1-1	TRBD1	NA	CSVHTGTANTEAFF	TGCAGCGTGCACACAGGGACAGCCAACACTGAAGCTTTCTTT
TRBV9	TRBJ1-2	NA	NA	CASSSGTVNYGYTF	TGTGCCAGCAGCTCCGGGACCGTTAACTATGGCTACACCTTC
TRBV28	TRBJ2-1	NA	NA	CASTSTDLIGNEQFF	TGTGCCAGCACCTCCACCGACCTCATAGGTAATGAGCAGTTCTTC
TRBV6-1	TRBJ1-5	NA	few	CASSEGPKNQPQHF	TGTGCCAGCAGTGAAGGACCTAAAAATCAGCCCCAGCATTTT
TRBV29-1	TRBJ2-7	NA	NA	CSVDISGSYEQYF	TGCAGCGTGGATATATCGGGGTCCTACGAGCAGTACTTC
TRBV12-3/TRBV12-4	TRBJ2-2	NA	few	CASDEGSSNTGELFF	TGTGCCAGTGACGAGGGGAGTTCGAACACCGGGGAGCTGTTTTTT
TRBV6-1	TRBJ1-2	NA	NA	CASRDTANYGYTF	TGTGCCAGCAGAGATACAGCTAACTATGGCTACACCTTC
TRBV14	TRBJ2-2	TRBD1	NA	CASSPPGQGARGELFF	TGTGCCAGCAGCCCACCGGGACAGGGGGCCCGAGGGGAGCTGTTTTTT
TRBV6-1	TRBJ1-1	NA	many	CASTLTATNTEAFF	TGTGCCAGCACCTTGACAGCGACGAACACTGAAGCTTTCTTT
TRBV4-2	TRBJ1-1	NA	NA	CASSQDQGRGTEAFF	TGTGCCAGCAGCCAAGATCAGGGGCGCGGAACTGAAGCTTTCTTT
TRBV12-3/TRBV12-4	TRBJ2-1	TRBD2	NA	CASRGTSGEFF	TGTGCTAGCAGAGGGACTAGCGGTGAGTTCTTC
TRBV20-1	TRBJ1-2	NA	few	CSARAGVYGYTF	TGCAGTGCTAGAGCAGGGGTCTATGGCTACACCTTC
TRBV7-2	TRBJ2-2	NA	many	CASSRGGYTGELFF	TGTGCCAGCAGCCGCGGCGGGTATACCGGGGAGCTGTTTTTT
TRBV30	TRBJ2-4	NA	few	CAGGRGKNIQYF	TGTGCCGGGGGGAGGGGGAAAAACATTCAGTACTTC
TRBV7-2	TRBJ2-2	NA	NA	CASSHIPEMNTGELFF	TGTGCCAGCAGCCATATCCCCGAGATGAACACCGGGGAGCTGTTTTTT
TRBV12-3/TRBV12-4	TRBJ2-5	NA	many	CASSQNGPGLQETQYF	TGTGCCAGCAGTCAGAACGGACCGGGACTCCAAGAGACCCAGTACTTC
TRBV12-3/TRBV12-4	TRBJ1-4	TRBD1	many	CASSPGQGAVNEKLFF	TGTGCCAGCAGCCCTGGACAGGGGGCCGTTAATGAAAAACTGTTTTTT
TRBV24-1	TRBJ1-5	NA	many	CATTMRQQPQHF	TGTGCCACCACCATGCGACAGCAGCCCCAGCATTTT
TRBV29-1	TRBJ1-2	NA	NA	CSDTDGTNYGYTF	TGCAGCGACACGGATGGGACTAACTATGGCTACACCTTC
TRBV4-2	TRBJ1-6	TRBD1	NA	CASSQGTGIGSPLHF	TGTGCCAGCAGCCAAGGGACAGGAATCGGGTCACCCCTCCACTTT
TRBV30	TRBJ2-7	NA	many	CAHGGRDSVSYEQYF	TGTGCCCACGGGGGGCGGGACAGCGTCTCCTACGAGCAGTACTTC
TRBV6-1	TRBJ2-6	NA	many	CASSPRLYSGANVLTF	TGTGCCAGCAGTCCCCGATTATATTCTGGGGCCAACGTCCTGACTTTC
TRBV27	TRBJ2-7	NA	many	CASSLSPVQARGSYEQYF	TGTGCCAGCAGTTTATCTCCCGTACAGGCAAGAGGGTCCTACGAGCAGTACTTC
TRBV2	TRBJ2-3	NA	many	CASWNYKSTDTQYF	TGTGCCAGCTGGAACTACAAAAGCACAGATACGCAGTATTTT
TRBV5-1	TRBJ1-1	NA	once	CASSFPSISGAMNTEAFF	TGCGCCAGCAGCTTCCCATCGATATCGGGGGCTATGAACACTGAAGCTTTCTTT
TRBV7-3	TRBJ1-1	NA	NA	CASSTRASTEAFF	TGTGCCAGCAGCACCCGAGCGAGTACTGAAGCTTTCTTT
TRBV9	TRBJ2-5	TRBD2	NA	CASSPRLAGAGETQYF	TGTGCCAGCAGCCCCAGACTAGCGGGAGCGGGGGAGACCCAGTACTTC
TRBV2	TRBJ1-5	NA	many	CATQRDGNQPQHF	TGTGCCACTCAGAGGGACGGCAATCAGCCCCAGCATTTT
TRBV29-1	TRBJ2-3	TRBD2	NA	CSVSAGGGASDF	TGCAGCGTTTCTGCGGGAGGGGGCGCATCGGATTTT